Listed here are 26 T cell receptor beta chains from one sample, sequenced in a study of blood T cell repertoires in COVID-19. Method: immunoSEQ multiplex PCR; TCRdb's copy keeps in-frame clones and lacks some. This sample has approximately 200,000 clones, with 70% to 90% found just once. The material sequenced was peripheral blood. Receptors were obtained from a man aged 40-49 years with acute or convalescent COVID-19.

The chain uses TRBV2 and TRBJ1-6; 9 bases fit TRBD1. Trimming took 7 bases from V and 5 from J; bases not matched to a gene: 3. CDR3 length: 14 amino acids. Germline CDR1 is SNHLY and CDR2 is FYNNEI. The CDR3 coding sequence is TGTGCCAGCATGAGGGACAGGGATAATTCACCCCTCCACTTT. This codes for CASMRDRDNSPLHF. Supplemented by reference TRBV2 and TRBJ1-6, the full variable domain reads EPEVTQTPSHQVTQMGQEVILRCVPISNHLYFYWYRQILGQKVEFLVSFYNNEISEKSEIFDDQFSVERPDGSNFTLKIRSTKLEDSAMYFCASMRDRDNSPLHFGNGTRLTVT.

The chain carries TRBV6-2 or TRBV6-3 and TRBJ1-5; D not certain. Looked up from germline, CDR1 is MNHEY and CDR2 is SVGEGT. V lost 0 bases, J lost 6 bases, and 9 bases lay in between. The CDR3 extends over 14 amino acids. CDR3 amino acids: CASSYSDSSQPQHF. The CDR3 nucleotides read TGTGCCAGCAGTTACTCGGACTCATCTCAGCCCCAGCATTTT.

This chain uses TRBV28 with TRBJ1-4; D is perhaps TRBD1 (5 bases). CDR1 and CDR2 from the germline V gene are MDHEN and SYDVKM. Trimming took off 10 bases at V and 4 bases at J, with 19 bases between the two ends. The CDR3 is made up of 15 amino acids. The CDR3 DNA reads TGTGCCACAGAGGACAACGAGTCGATTAATGAAAAACTGTTTTTT. Protein: CATEDNESINEKLFF.

This clone was found once. CDR3 protein: CASSWGQSSNQPQHF. As DNA, the CDR3 is TGTGCCAGCAGCTGGGGGCAGAGCAGCAATCAGCCCCAGCATTTT. The chain carries TRBV5-6 and TRBJ1-5; weak D call: TRBD1 (6 bases). Germline-derived CDR1 and CDR2 are SGHDT and YYEEEE. The CDR3 length is 15 residues. Between the trimmed V and J ends, which lost 3 bases and 1 base, there was a span of 11 bases.

This chain connects TRBV5-4 to TRBJ2-3; TRBD2 is a possible D gene (6 bases). Germline-derived CDR1 and CDR2 are SGHNT and YYREEE (reference sequence). The CDR3 has 11 amino acids. Trimming took 6 bases from V and 6 from J, leaving 8 bases between them. In DNA form, the CDR3 reads TGTGCCAGCATGCTAGCGGATACGCAGTATTTT. This codes for CASMLADTQYF.

V usage is TRBV10-1 and J usage is TRBJ1-1; maybe TRBD1 (5 bases). Germline loops: CDR1 WNHNN, CDR2 SYGVQD (reference sequence). V lost 0 bases, J lost 1 base, and 9 bases lay in between. CDR3 length: 15 residues. CDR3 DNA: TGCGCCAGCAGTGAGTCAAGTCAGGGGAACACTGAAGCTTTCTTT. This sequence encodes CASSESSQGNTEAFF.

Here the CDR3 DNA reads TGTGCCTGGGCCCGGACAAACACTGAAGCTTTCTTT. Translating it yields CAWARTNTEAFF. The V and J genes are TRBV30 and TRBJ1-1, with D maybe TRBD1 (5 bases). Trimming removed 5 bases from V and 2 bases from J, with 9 bases in between. Germline V gene lookup returns CDR1 GTSNPN and CDR2 SVGIG (reference sequence). There are 12 residues in the CDR3.

This clone was found a few times. This chain joins TRBV5-6 and TRBJ2-7, with D possibly TRBD2 on 6 matching bases. CDR1 is SGHDT, CDR2 YYEEEE, per germline. The CDR3 runs to 16 residues. Trimming cost V 3 bases and J 2 bases, with 18 bases left between them. CDR3 sequence: CASSSWGVILTYEQYF. As DNA, the CDR3 is TGTGCCAGCAGCTCATGGGGGGTGATCCTTACCTACGAGCAGTACTTC.

This sequence joins TRBV19 and TRBJ2-7; 9 nucleotides agree with TRBD1. J lost 2 bases, V lost 3 bases, and 2 bases had no gene match. There are 14 residues in the CDR3. Germline V gives CDR1 LNHDA, CDR2 SQIVND (reference sequence). The CDR3, as DNA: TGTGCCAGTAGTATTAACAGGGGGCCCTACGAGCAGTACTTC. Its translation is CASSINRGPYEQYF. Together with reference TRBV19 and TRBJ2-7, the CDR3 gives the full variable domain: DGGITQSPKYLFRKEGQNVTLSCEQNLNHDAMYWYRQDPGQGLRLIYYSQIVNDFQKGDIAEGYSVSREKKESFPLTVTSAQKNPTAFYLCASSINRGPYEQYFGPGTRLTVT.

This chain uses TRBV6-2 or TRBV6-3 with TRBJ1-2; 9 positions match TRBD1. This CDR3 comprises 17 residues. Trimming took 6 bases from V and 3 from J; bases not matched to a gene: 14. CDR1 and CDR2 (germline): MNHEY, SVGEGT. The CDR3: CASSPGTGRARDYGYTF. The CDR3 coding sequence is TGTGCCAGCAGCCCTGGGACAGGGAGGGCCCGAGACTATGGCTACACCTTC.

For the CDR3, the DNA is TGTGCCAGCAGCCCCCGACAGGGGCCCTCTTCGAGGGAAAAACTGTTTTTT. Translating gives CASSPRQGPSSREKLFF. The chain joins TRBV9 to TRBJ1-4; 8 bases line up with TRBD1. CDR3 length equals 17 residues. V trimming: 4 bases; J trimming: 8 bases; junction bases outside the gene matches: 16. CDR1 and CDR2 from the germline V gene are SGDLS and YYNGEE.

The V gene is TRBV2, the J gene TRBJ2-5, with D hard to call. The CDR3 consists of 12 residues. Trimming left V 7 bases short and J 4 bases short, with 10 bases between. From germline, CDR1 is SNHLY and CDR2 FYNNEI. The DNA of the CDR3 is TGTGCCAGCAAGTGGAGTTCAGAGACCCAGTACTTC. This encodes CASKWSSETQYF.

The chain combines TRBV6-5 with TRBJ1-6, with TRBD1 as a possible D gene (6 bases). Trimming removed 2 bases from V and 10 bases from J, with 12 bases in between. The CDR3 covers 14 residues. Germline CDR1 is MNHEY and CDR2 is SVGAGI. The CDR3 DNA reads as TGTGCCAGCAGTTACGGGTTAGGGGGATCACCCCTCCACTTT. This encodes CASSYGLGGSPLHF.

The CDR3, as DNA: TGCGCCAGCAGCTCCGGAGCTGTTTCGAACACTGAAGCTTTCTTT. Its protein is CASSSGAVSNTEAFF. The chain combines TRBV5-1 with TRBJ1-1, with D unclear. Trimming cost V 3 bases and J 1 base, with 13 bases left between them. This CDR3 comprises 15 residues. Germline CDR1 reads SGHRS; CDR2 reads YFSETQ.

The chain joins TRBV27 to TRBJ1-2; unclear D gene. Germline V lookup: CDR1 MNHEY, CDR2 SMNVEV (reference sequence). The CDR3 length is 13 residues. Trimming cost V 6 bases and J 2 bases, with 10 bases left between them. CDR3 sequence: CASSPTGNYGYTF. The CDR3 DNA sequence: TGTGCCAGCAGCCCGACGGGGAACTATGGCTACACCTTC.

The V call is TRBV18, the J call TRBJ1-4, with no clear D. Germline V gene lookup returns CDR1 KGHSH and CDR2 LQKENI. The CDR3 covers 15 residues. The V gene lost 0 bases and the J gene lost 0 bases, with 5 bases spanning the gap. CDR3 coding DNA: TGTGCCAGCTCACCACCGTCTGCAACTAATGAAAAACTGTTTTTT. It is translated as CASSPPSATNEKLFF.

The chain joins TRBV5-1 to TRBJ1-4; 7 bases line up with TRBD1. The CDR3 loop spans 13 amino acids. Germline loops: CDR1 SGHRS, CDR2 YFSETQ. Unmatched junction bases numbered 0, after V lost 2 bases and J lost 5 bases. CDR3 DNA sequence: TGCGCCAGCAGCTTACAGGGGAATGAAAAACTGTTTTTT. Translating gives CASSLQGNEKLFF.

The chain employs TRBV24-1 and TRBJ1-2, with 10 bases aligning to TRBD1. The V and J ends lost 9 bases and 6 bases, in that order; junction bases with no gene match: 3. CDR3 length: 12 residues. Germline CDR1 is KGHDR and CDR2 is SFDVKD. In DNA, the CDR3 is TGTGCCACCCGTGGGACAGGGGATGGCTACACCTTC. Its translation is CATRGTGDGYTF.

This clone was detected once. The chain links TRBV6-1 to TRBJ1-6; 8 positions agree with TRBD1. V shed 2 bases, J shed 7 bases, and the junction held 10 bases outside the gene matches. The CDR3 covers 17 residues. Germline CDR1 MNHNS, CDR2 SASEGT. Here the CDR3 reads CASSERWPGGWNSPLHF. The CDR3 bases are TGTGCCAGCAGTGAAAGGTGGCCAGGGGGCTGGAATTCACCCCTCCACTTT.

The chain couples TRBV30 to TRBJ1-5, with D possibly TRBD1 on 5 matching bases. Between the trimmed V and J ends, which lost 3 bases and 1 base, there was a span of 10 bases. This CDR3 region has 14 residues. Germline CDR1 is GTSNPN and CDR2 is SVGIG (reference sequence). The CDR3 DNA reads TGTGCCTGGAGGGGGGGAGGAAGCAATCAGCCCCAGCATTTT. As protein: CAWRGGGSNQPQHF.

This clone appeared a few times. The genes are TRBV2 and TRBJ2-7; 9 bases align to TRBD2. Germline values: CDR1 SNHLY, CDR2 FYNNEI. Trimming took 7 bases from V and 2 from J; bases not matched to a gene: 6. The CDR3 is made up of 14 amino acids. The CDR3 reads CASNLAGPTYEQYF. CDR3 coding DNA: TGTGCCAGCAACCTAGCGGGGCCAACCTACGAGCAGTACTTC.

The V call is TRBV19, the J call TRBJ2-1, with 11 bases that match TRBD2. Germline V gene sequence: CDR1 LNHDA, CDR2 SQIVND (reference sequence). This CDR3 region has 16 residues. V lost 4 bases to trimming and J lost 9 bases; unmatched junction nucleotides: 11. CDR3 residues: CASSNQILAGGREQFF. The DNA of the CDR3 is TGTGCCAGTAGTAACCAAATCCTAGCGGGGGGTCGTGAGCAGTTCTTC.

The rearrangement links TRBV5-1 to TRBJ1-1; a possible D gene is TRBD1 (6 bases). V was pared by 7 bases and J by 1 base, with 14 bases between. CDR1 is SGHRS, CDR2 YFSETQ, per germline. The CDR3 length is 14 residues. The CDR3 protein is CASGSGQPNTEAFF. The DNA of the CDR3 is TGCGCCAGCGGTTCGGGACAACCGAACACTGAAGCTTTCTTT.

The chain couples TRBV15 to TRBJ2-5, with 8 bases lining up with TRBD1. Germline V gene data show CDR1 as LNHNV and CDR2 as YYDKDF (reference sequence). The junction had 11 bases not matched to a gene; V was cut back by 1 base and J by 4 bases. CDR3 length equals 17 residues. This CDR3 reads CATSRGQGAPPGETQYF. The CDR3 coding sequence is TGTGCCACCAGCAGAGGGCAGGGGGCTCCCCCGGGAGAGACCCAGTACTTC. The full variable domain, in which reference TRBV15 and TRBJ2-5 provide the parts outside the CDR3, is DAMVIQNPRYQVTQFGKPVTLSCSQTLNHNVMYWYQQKSSQAPKLLFHYYDKDFNNEADTPDNFQSRRPNTSFCFLDIRSPGLGDTAMYLCATSRGQGAPPGETQYFGPGTRLLVL.

This clone turned up a few times. The chain has TRBV7-9 and TRBJ1-4; tentatively, D is TRBD1 (5 bases). The germline V and J ends were trimmed by 4 bases and 3 bases, with 12 bases remaining between them. The CDR3 is made up of 15 amino acids. Germline V gives CDR1 SEHNR, CDR2 FQNEAQ (reference sequence). CDR3 loop: CASSSEGTPNEKLFF. The CDR3 DNA is TGTGCCAGCAGCTCCGAGGGGACTCCTAATGAAAAACTGTTTTTT.

The genes are TRBV28 and TRBJ1-2; a weak D match, TRBD1 (6 bases). In germline, CDR1 is MDHEN, CDR2 SYDVKM. There are 13 residues in the CDR3. V lost 5 bases and J 4 bases, leaving 11 bases between the germline ends. CDR3 residues: CASSPSGAYGYTF. In DNA form, the CDR3 reads TGTGCCAGCAGTCCCTCAGGGGCCTATGGCTACACCTTC.